These T cell receptor beta chains were read from a single sample in a study of breast tumors, draining lymph nodes, adjacent tissues. TCRdb used MiXCR to reprocess the multiplex PCR reads, holding one entry per CDR3 protein. Among over 100,000 distinct CDR3 sequences listed, 20% to 25% were seen once. The sample consisted of axillary lymph node tissue. These receptors were taken from a female donor with breast cancer. Some clones in this sample may be carry-over from other donors' samples. Both conserved end residues are part of each CDR3. D genes are given only for firm matches. Size tells how often a clone was seen (once, few, many) or the class of an expanded clone, and some rows leave it out.

TRBV27	TRBJ2-7	-	many	CASKLSGAIYEQYF	TGTGCCAGCAAGCTTAGCGGAGCTATCTACGAGCAGTACTTC
TRBV4-2	TRBJ2-1	TRBD2	many	CASSQDPSGRPSSYNEQFF	TGTGCCAGCAGCCAAGATCCCAGCGGGAGGCCCAGCTCCTACAATGAGCAGTTCTTC
TRBV6-2/TRBV6-3	TRBJ2-7	TRBD2	-	CASSYSLGLGSYEQYF	TGTGCCAGCAGTTACAGTTTGGGACTAGGATCCTACGAGCAGTACTTC
TRBV7-9	TRBJ2-7	TRBD1	many	CASSLGTGFEQYF	TGTGCCAGCAGCTTAGGGACAGGGTTTGAGCAGTACTTC
TRBV25-1	TRBJ2-7	TRBD2	many	CASSETNHPGLAGDRGSYEQYF	TGTGCCAGCAGTGAAACGAACCACCCAGGACTAGCGGGAGACAGGGGCTCCTACGAGCAGTACTTC
TRBV20-1	TRBJ2-5	TRBD2	many	CSAGGGTSYETQYF	TGCAGTGCTGGGGGTGGGACTAGTTATGAGACCCAGTACTTC
TRBV10-3	TRBJ2-3	TRBD2	many	CAISEPGGTQYF	TGTGCCATCAGTGAGCCGGGGGGTACGCAGTATTTT
TRBV2	TRBJ1-2	-	-	CASSGSPFYGYTF	TGTGCCAGCAGTGGGTCCCCCTTCTATGGCTACACCTTC
TRBV5-1	TRBJ2-7	TRBD2	many	CASSLSGAAYEQYF	TGCGCCAGCAGCTTGAGCGGGGCTGCCTACGAGCAGTACTTC
TRBV28	TRBJ1-6	-	-	CAIREGSYNSPLHF	TGTGCCATTAGAGAGGGCTCCTATAATTCACCCCTCCACTTT
TRBV4-2	TRBJ2-1	TRBD2	many	CASSQDAGGYNEQFF	TGTGCCAGCAGCCAAGATGCGGGAGGGTACAATGAGCAGTTCTTC
TRBV28	TRBJ2-1	-	-	CASSFPASEQFF	TGTGCCAGCAGTTTCCCAGCGAGTGAGCAGTTCTTC
TRBV20-1	TRBJ2-7	TRBD2	once	CSARTSVTYEQYF	TGCAGTGCTAGGACTAGCGTAACCTACGAGCAGTACTTC
TRBV6-5	TRBJ1-6	-	many	CASRPPRNNSPLHF	TGTGCCAGCAGGCCCCCACGGAATAATTCACCCCTCCACTTT
TRBV12-3/TRBV12-4	TRBJ2-1	-	many	CASSHGPRNEQFF	TGTGCCAGCAGTCACGGACCCCGCAATGAGCAGTTCTTC
TRBV4-1	TRBJ2-2	TRBD1	many	CASRPTGGNTGELFF	TGCGCCAGCAGACCGACAGGGGGCAACACCGGGGAGCTGTTTTTT
TRBV20-1	TRBJ2-3	TRBD2	many	CSARARAGTSGRATTDTQYF	TGCAGTGCTAGAGCGCGAGCCGGGACTAGCGGGAGGGCCACCACAGATACGCAGTATTTT
TRBV20-1	TRBJ1-2	-	many	CSVQRRDGYTF	TGCAGTGTCCAGAGGAGGGATGGCTACACCTTC
TRBV28	TRBJ1-2	TRBD1	few	CASSLGQGAGYTF	TGTGCCAGCAGTTTAGGACAGGGGGCTGGCTACACCTTC
TRBV5-1	TRBJ1-2	-	many	CASSLGTGSYGYTF	TGCGCCAGCAGCCTAGGGACGGGCTCCTATGGCTACACCTTC
TRBV30	TRBJ1-4	TRBD1	many	CAWSVTGIEKLFF	TGTGCCTGGAGTGTGACAGGGATTGAAAAACTGTTTTTT
TRBV24-1	TRBJ2-5	-	many	CATSDFFRGQETQYF	TGTGCCACCAGTGATTTTTTCCGGGGGCAAGAGACCCAGTACTTC
TRBV20-1	TRBJ1-6	-	many	CSARDDSGSGSPLHF	TGCAGTGCTAGAGATGACTCAGGGAGTGGTTCACCCCTCCACTTT
TRBV27	TRBJ2-1	TRBD2	few	CASSTISGRVSYNEQFF	TGTGCCAGCAGTACTATTAGCGGGAGGGTATCCTACAATGAGCAGTTCTTC
TRBV5-1	TRBJ2-5	TRBD1	many	CASSATGGVETQYF	TGCGCCAGCAGCGCCACAGGGGGTGTGGAGACCCAGTACTTC
TRBV20-1	TRBJ1-6	TRBD1	many	CSAGRGNSPLHF	TGCAGTGCCGGCAGGGGGAATTCACCCCTCCACTTT
TRBV12-3/TRBV12-4	TRBJ2-3	-	many	CASSPQGYTQYF	TGTGCCAGCAGTCCCCAGGGATATACGCAGTATTTT
TRBV15	TRBJ2-5	-	many	CATSRTRPREETQYF	TGTGCCACCAGCAGAACCCGTCCCCGGGAGGAGACCCAGTACTTC
TRBV11-3	TRBJ2-1	TRBD2	-	CASSLDSGSRYEQFF	TGTGCCAGCAGCTTAGATAGCGGGAGTCGGTATGAGCAGTTCTTC
TRBV7-6	TRBJ2-2	-	-	CASSFPGQNTGELFF	TGTGCCAGCAGCTTCCCGGGACAGAACACCGGGGAGCTGTTTTTT
TRBV2	TRBJ2-7	TRBD2	once	CASRVEQTSGKYEQYF	TGTGCCAGCAGAGTGGAGCAGACTAGCGGGAAGTACGAGCAGTACTTC
TRBV6-2/TRBV6-3	TRBJ2-2	-	many	CASTPTRGANTGELFF	TGTGCCAGCACACCGACCCGGGGCGCCAACACCGGGGAGCTGTTTTTT
TRBV19	TRBJ2-5	-	many	CASSLGQSGPETQYF	TGTGCCAGTAGTCTAGGACAGAGTGGTCCAGAGACCCAGTACTTC
TRBV3-1	TRBJ1-2	TRBD1	-	CASSLQGVDYGYTF	TGTGCCAGCAGCTTACAGGGGGTTGACTATGGCTACACCTTC
TRBV3-1	TRBJ1-2	TRBD1	few	CASSQRTGYGYTF	TGTGCCAGCAGCCAGAGGACAGGGTATGGCTACACCTTC
TRBV5-1	TRBJ2-3	TRBD1	many	CASTGATDTQYF	TGCGCCAGTACAGGGGCCACAGATACGCAGTATTTT